Listed below are T cell receptor beta chains from one sample, sequenced in a study of cytomegalovirus exposure and HLA in healthy donors. The data were produced by immunoSEQ multiplex PCR, yet TCRdb's version contains in-frame clones alone and is incomplete. The sample gives tens of thousands of clones, around 79% of which show up once; roughly 1.5% is in the top ten. The material sequenced was PBMCs. These TCRs come from a man between 35 and 55 years old in good health and CMV-seronegative. Each CDR3 is given with its conserved first and last residue. Each record gives: V gene, clone size, CDR3 protein. Clone size is given for some rows only: seen once, a few or many times, or a class if the clone is expanded.

TRBV7-3 | NA | CASSLRLTGGHYNSPLHF
TRBV14 | NA | CASRGSGPSYEQYF
TRBV5-5 | NA | CASSLAGGSTSYEQYF
TRBV15 | NA | CATSRETPQPGYTF
TRBV30 | NA | CAWAPSVMTEAFF
TRBV2 | NA | CASSPVAGSSYNEQFF
TRBV4-2 | NA | CASSQPSALGTGGTKNSQYF
TRBV11-2 | NA | CASSSGQGVWEKLFF
TRBV25-1 | NA | CASRRQGAYEQYF
TRBV19 | NA | CASSVSGTRYEQYF
TRBV27 | NA | CASSLYRTSGGSYNEQFF
TRBV28 | NA | CASSSSGRTYNEQFF
TRBV5-1 | NA | CASSLGTSGNQDTQYF
TRBV6-5 | NA | CASSYGPGKNTEAFF
TRBV9 | NA | CASSVGSSGRAYEQYF
TRBV7-9 | once | CASSGSGNSYNEQFF
TRBV4-2 | NA | CASSQDRGPGGLETQYF
TRBV2 | once | CASRTLGNQPQHF
TRBV7-9 | NA | CASSLGRETEAFF
TRBV4-1 | NA | CASSQGGLAGVLNEQFF
TRBV10-3 | NA | CAISTGLVAGELFF
TRBV27 | NA | CASSRGADTEAFF
TRBV19 | NA | CASSLGQGKWGNQPQHF
TRBV18 | NA | CASSTTGFGGELFF
TRBV23-1 | once | CASTLAGKSYNEQFF
TRBV28 | NA | CASSFQGANEKLFF
TRBV28 | NA | CASRFYGANVLTF
TRBV28 | NA | CASSFLSPDTQYF
TRBV2 | NA | CASSAESRPQHF
TRBV5-3 | NA | CARSSKGDRRTGELFF
TRBV7-2 | NA | CASSSARYLAGVWTGELFF
TRBV27 | few | CASSPTGDEQFF
TRBV7-9 | NA | CASSTHPRTSRIGELFF
TRBV10-3 | once | CAISEEGKAGETQYF
TRBV6-5 | NA | CASSSRLAEAFF
TRBV28 | NA | CASNSISGLAGGFQETQYF
TRBV28 | NA | CASTLGGNLAFF
TRBV5-6 | few | CASSLVGGGLAAEFF
TRBV6-1 | NA | CASRVDRGNTEAFF
TRBV6-5 | NA | CASSWTSGTYEQYF
TRBV13 | NA | CASSPGASYPIADEQYF
TRBV9 | NA | CASSAGLYYEQYF
TRBV5-1 | NA | CASSPEAKTGWETQYF
TRBV7-9 | few | CASTGQGSRDEQFF
TRBV4-1 | NA | CASSPFGVSNTEAFF
TRBV5-6 | NA | CASSPGGRGQNEQFF
TRBV7-8 | once | CASSFGLSNYGYTF
TRBV28 | NA | CASSFLIGESGNTIYF
TRBV5-1 | NA | CASSLGGTSYEQYF
TRBV19 | NA | CASSEGDIQYF
TRBV6-6 | NA | CASRDRVDTEAFF